The clone carrying this TCR beta chain was observed at least ten times. TCRdb fed the RT-PCR reads into MiXCR, producing one record per CDR3 protein. Among hundreds of thousands of distinct CDR3 sequences, approximately 15% were seen once, and the ten largest hold roughly 3.9%. The germline V and J ends were trimmed by 5 bases and 5 bases, with 12 bases remaining between them. Germline-derived CDR1 and CDR2 are SGHTA and FQGNSA. The CDR3 sequence is 13 residues long. The source material was memory CD4+ T cells from blood. The chain carries TRBV7-2 and TRBJ2-5; D tentatively fits TRBD1 or TRBD2 (6 bases each). This clonotype originated in a female donor in good health, serving as a healthy control. CDR3 region: CASSRGASETQYF. CDR3 sequence (DNA): TGTGCCAGCAGCAGGGGGGCCAGTGAGACCCAGTACTTC.